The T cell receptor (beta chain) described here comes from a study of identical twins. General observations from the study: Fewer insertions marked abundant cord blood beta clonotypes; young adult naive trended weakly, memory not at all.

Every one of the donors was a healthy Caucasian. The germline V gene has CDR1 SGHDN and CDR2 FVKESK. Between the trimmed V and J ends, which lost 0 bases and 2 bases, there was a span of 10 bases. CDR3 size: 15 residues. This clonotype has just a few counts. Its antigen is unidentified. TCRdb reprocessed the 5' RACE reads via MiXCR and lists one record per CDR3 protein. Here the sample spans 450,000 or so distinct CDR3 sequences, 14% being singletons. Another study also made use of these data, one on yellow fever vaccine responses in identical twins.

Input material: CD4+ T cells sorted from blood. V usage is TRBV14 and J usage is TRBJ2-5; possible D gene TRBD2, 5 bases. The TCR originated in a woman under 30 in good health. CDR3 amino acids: CASSQDLQRQETQYF. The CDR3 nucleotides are TGTGCCAGCAGCCAAGATCTCCAGCGGCAAGAGACCCAGTACTTC.